What follows is one TCR beta chain and its context. The sample is drawn from a study of CD8 T cells in Susac syndrome. The authors reverse transcribed about 0.5 to 1 ug RNA with random hexamers. Via MiXCR, TCRdb re-called the immunoSEQ multiplex PCR reads, giving one row per CDR3 protein. Of 300,000 or so distinct CDR3 sequences in the sample, roughly 94% were seen once. Sequencing used CD4+ T cells from PBMCs. The clonotype comes from a human donor with multiple sclerosis.

The CDR3 loop reads CASSPRQGWAYGYTF. The CDR3 nucleotides are TGTGCCAGCAGCCCCCGACAAGGTTGGGCCTATGGCTACACCTTC. The chain carries TRBV7-2 and TRBJ1-2; no reliable D call. The germline V gene has CDR1 SGHTA and CDR2 FQGNSA. Trimming shortened V by 5 bases and J by 4 bases, and 17 bases separated the two germline ends. The CDR3 totals 15 residues.